Sequencing of this T cell receptor beta chain was carried out in a study of blood T cell repertoires in COVID-19. Overall study: The United States, Italy and Spain were the sources of the acute and convalescent COVID-19 samples. Sources were T cells, B-cell-depleted T cells, or PBMCs; the material itself was cDNA or gDNA.

Per the original data handling: Estimated nucleated cell counts came from reference gene primer amplification. Sequenced by immunoSEQ multiplex PCR; TCRdb stores in-frame clones only, minus some. The V and J calls and clone size come from that table; D and trimming were worked out from the DNA. The sample has about 190,000 clones; about three quarters are singletons. The CDR3 loop spans 13 amino acids. Between the trimmed V and J ends, which lost 7 bases and 2 bases, there was a span of 11 bases. Germline V gene sequence: CDR1 SNHLY, CDR2 FYNNEI. This clonotype originated in a woman over 75 with active or convalescent COVID-19. The sequenced material came from peripheral blood. This sequence joins TRBV2 and TRBJ2-5, with D maybe TRBD1 (5 bases). DNA of the CDR3: TGTGCCAGCACCCGACAGATTCAAGAGACCCAGTACTTC. Its translation is CASTRQIQETQYF.